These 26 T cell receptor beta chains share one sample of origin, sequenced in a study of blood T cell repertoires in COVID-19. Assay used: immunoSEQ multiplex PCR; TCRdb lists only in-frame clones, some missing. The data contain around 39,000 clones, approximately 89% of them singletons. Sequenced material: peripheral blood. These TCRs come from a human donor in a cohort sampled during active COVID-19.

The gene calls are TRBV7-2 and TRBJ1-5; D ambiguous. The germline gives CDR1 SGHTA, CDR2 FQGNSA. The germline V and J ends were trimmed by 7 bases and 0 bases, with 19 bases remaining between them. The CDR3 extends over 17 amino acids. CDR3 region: CASTFESFKYSNQPQHF. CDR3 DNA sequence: TGTGCCAGCACCTTCGAGTCCTTTAAATATAGCAATCAGCCCCAGCATTTT. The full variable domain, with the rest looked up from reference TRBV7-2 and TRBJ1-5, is GAGVSQSPSNKVTEKGKDVELRCDPISGHTALYWYRQSLGQGLEFLIYFQGNSAPDKSGLPSDRFSAERTGGSVSTLTIQRTQQEDSAVYLCASTFESFKYSNQPQHFGDGTRLSIL.

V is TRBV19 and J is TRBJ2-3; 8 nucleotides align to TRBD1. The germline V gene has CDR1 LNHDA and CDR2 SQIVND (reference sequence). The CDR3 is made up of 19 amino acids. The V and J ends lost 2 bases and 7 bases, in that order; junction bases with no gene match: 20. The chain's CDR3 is CASSIMVGRRTGLPYTQYF. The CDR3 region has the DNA TGTGCCAGTAGTATAATGGTCGGTCGGAGGACAGGGCTCCCATATACGCAGTATTTT.

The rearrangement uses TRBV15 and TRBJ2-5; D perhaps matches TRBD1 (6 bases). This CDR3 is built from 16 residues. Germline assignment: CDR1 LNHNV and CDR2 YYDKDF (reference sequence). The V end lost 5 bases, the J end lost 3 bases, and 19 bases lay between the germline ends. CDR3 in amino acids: CATSFGQLLSKETQYF. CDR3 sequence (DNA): TGTGCCACCAGCTTTGGACAGCTACTAAGTAAAGAGACCCAGTACTTC.

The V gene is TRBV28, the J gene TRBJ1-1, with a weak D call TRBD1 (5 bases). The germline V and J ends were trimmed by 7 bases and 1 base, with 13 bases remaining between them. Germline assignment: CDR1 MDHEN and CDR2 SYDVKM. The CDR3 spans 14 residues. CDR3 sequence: CASNSRGENTEAFF. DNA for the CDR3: TGTGCCAGCAACTCCCGGGGGGAGAACACTGAAGCTTTCTTT.

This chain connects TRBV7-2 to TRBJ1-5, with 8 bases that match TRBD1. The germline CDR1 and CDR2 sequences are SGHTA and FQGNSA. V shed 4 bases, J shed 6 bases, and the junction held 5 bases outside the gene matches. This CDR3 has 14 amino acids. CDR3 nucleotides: TGTGCCAGCAGCTCAAGACAGGGGAGTCAGCCCCAGCATTTT. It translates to CASSSRQGSQPQHF.

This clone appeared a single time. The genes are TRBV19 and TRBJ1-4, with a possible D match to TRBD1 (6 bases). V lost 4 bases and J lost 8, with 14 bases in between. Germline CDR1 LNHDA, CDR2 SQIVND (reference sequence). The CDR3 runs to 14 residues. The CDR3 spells CASSKTGFSEKLFF. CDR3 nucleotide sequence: TGTGCCAGTAGTAAAACAGGGTTTAGCGAAAAACTGTTTTTT.

CDR3: CASSPPREPFYNEQFF. The CDR3 coding sequence is TGTGCCAGCTCACCACCGCGGGAGCCGTTCTACAATGAGCAGTTCTTC. This chain connects TRBV18 to TRBJ2-1; 7 nucleotides line up with TRBD2. The CDR3 extends over 16 amino acids. Losses at the gene ends were 0 bases for V and 3 bases for J; bases not matched to a gene: 5. Looked up from germline, CDR1 is KGHSH and CDR2 is LQKENI.

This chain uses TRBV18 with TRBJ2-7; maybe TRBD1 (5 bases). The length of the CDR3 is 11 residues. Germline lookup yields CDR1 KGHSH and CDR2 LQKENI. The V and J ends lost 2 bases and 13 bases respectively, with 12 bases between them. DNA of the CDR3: TGTGCCAGCTCACCATCCGACAGAATTTACTTC. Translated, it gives CASSPSDRIYF.

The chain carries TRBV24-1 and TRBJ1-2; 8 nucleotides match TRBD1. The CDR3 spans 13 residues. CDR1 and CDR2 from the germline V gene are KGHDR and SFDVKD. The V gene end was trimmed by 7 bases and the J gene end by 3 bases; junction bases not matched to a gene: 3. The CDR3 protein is CATRGQEDYGYTF. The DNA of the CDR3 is TGTGCCACCAGGGGACAGGAGGACTATGGCTACACCTTC.

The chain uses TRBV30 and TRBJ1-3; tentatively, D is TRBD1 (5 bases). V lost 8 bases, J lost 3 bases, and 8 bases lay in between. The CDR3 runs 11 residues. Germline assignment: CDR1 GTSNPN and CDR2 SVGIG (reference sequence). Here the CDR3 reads CARGLGNTIYF. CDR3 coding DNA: TGTGCCCGGGGCCTTGGAAACACCATATATTTT. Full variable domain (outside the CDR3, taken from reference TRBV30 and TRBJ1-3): SQTIHQWPATLVQPVGSPLSLECTVEGTSNPNLYWYRQAAGRGLQLLFYSVGIGQISSEVPQNLSASRPQDRQFILSSKKLLLSDSGFYLCARGLGNTIYFGEGSWLTVV.

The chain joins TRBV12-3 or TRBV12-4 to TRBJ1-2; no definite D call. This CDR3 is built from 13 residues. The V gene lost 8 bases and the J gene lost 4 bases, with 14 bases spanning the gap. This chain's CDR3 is CASGRGRRYGYTF. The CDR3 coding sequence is TGTGCCAGCGGGCGGGGAAGACGCTATGGCTACACCTTC.

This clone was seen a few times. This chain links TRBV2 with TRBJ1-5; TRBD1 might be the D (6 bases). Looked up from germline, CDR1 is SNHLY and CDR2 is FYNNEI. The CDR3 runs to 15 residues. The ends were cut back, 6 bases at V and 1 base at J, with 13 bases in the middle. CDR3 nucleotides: TGTGCCAGCAGCCCCCAGGGGTTGAGCAATCAGCCCCAGCATTTT. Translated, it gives CASSPQGLSNQPQHF.

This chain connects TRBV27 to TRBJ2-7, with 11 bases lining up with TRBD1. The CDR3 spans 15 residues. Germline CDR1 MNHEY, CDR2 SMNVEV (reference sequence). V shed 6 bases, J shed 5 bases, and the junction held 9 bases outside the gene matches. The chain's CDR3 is CASRKTGTGGHEQYF. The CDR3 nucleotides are TGTGCCAGCAGAAAAACCGGGACAGGGGGTCACGAGCAGTACTTC.

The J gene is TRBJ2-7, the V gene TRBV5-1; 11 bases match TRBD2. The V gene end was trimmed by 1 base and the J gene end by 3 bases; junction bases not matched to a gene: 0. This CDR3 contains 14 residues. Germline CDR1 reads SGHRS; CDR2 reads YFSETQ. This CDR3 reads CASSLTSGGYEQYF. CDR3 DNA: TGCGCCAGCAGCTTGACTAGCGGGGGCTACGAGCAGTACTTC.

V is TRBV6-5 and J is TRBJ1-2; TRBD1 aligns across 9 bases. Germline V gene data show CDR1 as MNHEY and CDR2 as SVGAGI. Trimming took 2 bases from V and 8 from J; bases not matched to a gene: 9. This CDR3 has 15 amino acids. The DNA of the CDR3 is TGTGCCAGCAGTTACGCAGACAGGGGGAATTACGGCTACACCTTC. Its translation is CASSYADRGNYGYTF.

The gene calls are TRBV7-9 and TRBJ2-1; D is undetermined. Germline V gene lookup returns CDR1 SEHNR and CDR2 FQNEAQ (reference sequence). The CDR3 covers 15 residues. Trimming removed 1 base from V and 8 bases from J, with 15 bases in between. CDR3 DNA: TGTGCCAGCAGCTTAGGCACGATAAATCGGGATGAGCAGTTCTTC. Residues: CASSLGTINRDEQFF.

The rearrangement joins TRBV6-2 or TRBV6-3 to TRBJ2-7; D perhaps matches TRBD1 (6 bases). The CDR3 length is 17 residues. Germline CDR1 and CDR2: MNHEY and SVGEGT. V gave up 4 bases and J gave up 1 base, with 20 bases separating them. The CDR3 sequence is CASSFTPTGSRSYEQYF. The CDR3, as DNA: TGTGCCAGCAGTTTTACACCCACAGGGTCTCGATCCTACGAGCAGTACTTC.

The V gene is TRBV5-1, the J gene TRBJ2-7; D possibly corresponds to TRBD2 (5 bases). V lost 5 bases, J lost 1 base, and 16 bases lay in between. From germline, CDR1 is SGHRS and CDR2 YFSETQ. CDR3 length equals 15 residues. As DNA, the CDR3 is TGCGCCAGCAGTTTACTAGGGCAGACGTCCTACGAGCAGTACTTC. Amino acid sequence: CASSLLGQTSYEQYF.

Here the CDR3 reads CASSQERGGGQFF. The CDR3 DNA sequence: TGTGCCAGCAGCCAAGAAAGGGGGGGAGGGCAGTTCTTC. The chain links TRBV3-1 (or the pseudogene TRBV3-2) to TRBJ2-1; tentatively, D is TRBD2 (7 bases). The CDR3 length is 13 residues. Trimming took 0 bases from V and 12 from J, leaving 12 bases between them. The germline gives CDR1 LGHDT, CDR2 YNNKEL (reference sequence).

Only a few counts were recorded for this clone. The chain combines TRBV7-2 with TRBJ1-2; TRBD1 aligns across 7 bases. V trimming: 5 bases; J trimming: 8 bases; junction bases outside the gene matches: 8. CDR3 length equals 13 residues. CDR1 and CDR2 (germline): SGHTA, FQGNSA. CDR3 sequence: CASSLGQEGGYTF. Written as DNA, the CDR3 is TGTGCCAGCAGCCTCGGACAGGAAGGGGGCTACACCTTC.

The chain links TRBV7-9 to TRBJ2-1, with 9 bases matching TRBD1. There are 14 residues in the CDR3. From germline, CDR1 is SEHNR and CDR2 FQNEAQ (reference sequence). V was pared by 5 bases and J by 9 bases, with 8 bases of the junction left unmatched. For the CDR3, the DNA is TGTGCCAGCAGCCCAACTACAGGGGGCGTTGAGCAGTTCTTC. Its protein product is CASSPTTGGVEQFF.

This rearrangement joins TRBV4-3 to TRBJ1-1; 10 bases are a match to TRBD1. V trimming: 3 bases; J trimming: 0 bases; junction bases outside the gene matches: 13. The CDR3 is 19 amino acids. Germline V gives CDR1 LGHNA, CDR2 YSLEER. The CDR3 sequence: CASSQALTGGVGVNTEAFF. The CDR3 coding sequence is TGCGCCAGCAGCCAGGCACTGACAGGGGGCGTTGGGGTGAACACTGAAGCTTTCTTT.

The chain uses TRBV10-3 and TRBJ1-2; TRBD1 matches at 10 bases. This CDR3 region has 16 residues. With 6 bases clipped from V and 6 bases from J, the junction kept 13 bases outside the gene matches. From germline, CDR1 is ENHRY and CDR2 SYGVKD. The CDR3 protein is CAIRDRDRGYRDGYTF. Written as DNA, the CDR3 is TGTGCCATCAGGGACAGGGACAGGGGCTATCGAGATGGCTACACCTTC.

The DNA of the CDR3 is TGTGCCTGGACCCGGGGAAATGAGCAGTTCTTC. Residues: CAWTRGNEQFF. The chain combines TRBV30 with TRBJ2-1, with D perhaps TRBD2 (5 bases). The CDR3 runs to 11 residues. Germline lookup yields CDR1 GTSNPN and CDR2 SVGIG (reference sequence). Trimming took off 4 bases at V and 7 bases at J, with 8 bases between the two ends.

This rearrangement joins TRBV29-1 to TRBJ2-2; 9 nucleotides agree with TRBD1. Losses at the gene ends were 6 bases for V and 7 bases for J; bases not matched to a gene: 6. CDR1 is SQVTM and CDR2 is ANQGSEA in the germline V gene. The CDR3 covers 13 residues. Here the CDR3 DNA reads TGCAGCGTAGCGGGACAGGGTGTCGGGGAGCTGTTTTTT. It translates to CSVAGQGVGELFF.

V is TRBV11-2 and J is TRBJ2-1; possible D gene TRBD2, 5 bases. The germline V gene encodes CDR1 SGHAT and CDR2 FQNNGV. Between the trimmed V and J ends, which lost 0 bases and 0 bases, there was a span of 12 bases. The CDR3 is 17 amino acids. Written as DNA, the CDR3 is TGTGCCAGCAGCTTAGAGCCCCCAGCGGTCTCCTACAATGAGCAGTTCTTC. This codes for CASSLEPPAVSYNEQFF.